These 6 T cell receptor beta chains were all obtained from the same sample, sequenced in a study of blood T cell repertoires in COVID-19. TCRdb's copy holds only in-frame clones and misses some; the assay was immunoSEQ multiplex PCR. In the table there are hundreds of thousands of clones, over 65% of which are singletons. Sequencing was done on a sample of peripheral blood. The receptors originated from a woman in her 70s with active or convalescent COVID-19.

This sequence joins TRBV21-1 and TRBJ2-3; the table's D call, TRBD2, has no DNA check behind it. TRBV21-1 is flagged as a pseudogene. CDR3 length equals 17 residues. CDR3: CASSKVGGIDWSDTQYF. The CDR3 coding sequence is TGTGCCAGCAGCAAAGTCGGGGGGATAGACTGGTCAGATACGCAGTATTTT.

CDR3 protein: CASSSTTASSYNSPLHF. CDR3 coding DNA: TGCGCCAGCAGCTCAACGACAGCGAGCTCCTATAATTCACCCCTCCACTTT. The V and J genes are TRBV5-1 and TRBJ1-6, with TRBD1 as a possible D gene (5 bases). The CDR3 is made up of 17 amino acids. V was trimmed by 3 bases and J by 0 bases, leaving 13 bases between them. The V gene's germline CDR1 is SGHRS and CDR2 YFSETQ.

This chain connects TRBV5-4 to TRBJ2-1, with 14 bases identical to TRBD2. Germline lookup yields CDR1 SGHNT and CDR2 YYREEE (reference sequence). Trimming at V came to 2 bases and at J to 8 bases, leaving 9 bases not matched to a gene. The CDR3 is 17 amino acids. The CDR3, as DNA: TGTGCCAGCAGCTTCCCTAGACTAGCGGGAGGGTATGATGAGCAGTTCTTC. Protein product: CASSFPRLAGGYDEQFF.

The chain is built from TRBV20-1 and TRBJ2-7; 7 bases are a match to TRBD1. The CDR3 runs to 11 residues. Germline CDR1 and CDR2: DFQATT and SNEGSKA (reference sequence). V trimming: 6 bases; J trimming: 7 bases; junction bases outside the gene matches: 6. The chain's CDR3 is CSAATGLEQYF. CDR3 DNA sequence: TGCAGTGCAGCGACAGGGTTGGAGCAGTACTTC.

The V gene is TRBV7-3, the J gene TRBJ2-7; a weak D match, TRBD1 (7 bases). Germline assignment: CDR1 SGHTA and CDR2 FQGTGA. This CDR3 is built from 14 residues. Deletions cut 8 bases from V and 3 bases from J, with 17 bases between. The CDR3 DNA reads as TGTGCCAGCGCCGCAGGGGGAGGTCACTACGAGCAGTACTTC. Translating gives CASAAGGGHYEQYF.

This clone was detected a few times. V gene TRBV19 combines with J gene TRBJ2-1, with D possibly being TRBD1 (5 bases). CDR3 length: 13 amino acids. Germline lookup yields CDR1 LNHDA and CDR2 SQIVND (reference sequence). Trimming removed 5 bases at V and 10 bases at J, with 15 bases between. The chain's CDR3 is CASSVPRAVEQFF. The CDR3 DNA follows: TGTGCCAGTAGTGTCCCCAGGGCCGTCGAGCAGTTCTTC.